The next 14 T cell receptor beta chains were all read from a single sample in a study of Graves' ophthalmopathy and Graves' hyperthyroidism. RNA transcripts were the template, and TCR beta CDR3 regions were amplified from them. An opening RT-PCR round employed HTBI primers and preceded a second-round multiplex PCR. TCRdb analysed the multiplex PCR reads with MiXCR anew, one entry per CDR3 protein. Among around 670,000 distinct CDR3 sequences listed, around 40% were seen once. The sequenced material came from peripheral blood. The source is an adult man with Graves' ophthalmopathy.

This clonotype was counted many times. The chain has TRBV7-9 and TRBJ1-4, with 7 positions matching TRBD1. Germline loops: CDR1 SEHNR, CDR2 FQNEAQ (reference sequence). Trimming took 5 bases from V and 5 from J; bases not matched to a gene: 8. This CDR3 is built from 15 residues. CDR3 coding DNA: TGTGCCAGCAGCGAACCGACAGGGCGGAATGAAAAACTGTTTTTT. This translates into CASSEPTGRNEKLFF.

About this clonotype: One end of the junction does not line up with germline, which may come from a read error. The CDR3 DNA reads TGTGCCAGCAGTTACCTACAGGCCGGGACAGGAACCGAGCAGTACTTC. Protein sequence: CASSYLQAGTGTEQYF. V usage is TRBV10-2 and J usage is TRBJ2-7; TRBD1 matches 8 bases. CDR1 is WSHSY and CDR2 is SAAADI in the germline V gene. The length of the CDR3 is 16 residues.

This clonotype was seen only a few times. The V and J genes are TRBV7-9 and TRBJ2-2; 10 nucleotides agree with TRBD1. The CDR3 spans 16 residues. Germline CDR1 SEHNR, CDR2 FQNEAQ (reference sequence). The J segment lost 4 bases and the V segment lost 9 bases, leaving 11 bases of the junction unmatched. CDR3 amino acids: CASSIRDRGGTGELFF. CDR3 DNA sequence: TGTGCCAGTAGTATCCGGGACAGGGGAGGCACCGGGGAGCTGTTTTTT. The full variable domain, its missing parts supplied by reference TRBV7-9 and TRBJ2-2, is DTGVSQNPRHKITKRGQNVTFRCDPISEHNRLYWYRQTLGQGPEFLTYFQNEAQLEKSRLLSDRFSAERPKGSFSTLEIQRTEQGDSAMYLCASSIRDRGGTGELFFGEGSRLTVL.

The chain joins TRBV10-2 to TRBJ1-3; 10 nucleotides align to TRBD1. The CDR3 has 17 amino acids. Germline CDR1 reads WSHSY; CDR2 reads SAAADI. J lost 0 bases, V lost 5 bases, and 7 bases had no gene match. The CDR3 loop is CASSSGTGANSGNTIYF. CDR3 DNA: TGCGCCAGCAGTTCCGGGACAGGGGCGAACTCTGGAAACACCATATATTTT.

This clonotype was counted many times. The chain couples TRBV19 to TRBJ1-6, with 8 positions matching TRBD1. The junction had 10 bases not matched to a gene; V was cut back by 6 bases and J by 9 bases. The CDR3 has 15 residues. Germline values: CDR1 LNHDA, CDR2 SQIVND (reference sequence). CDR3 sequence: CASSFGQGVGSPLHF. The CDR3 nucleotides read TGTGCCAGTAGCTTCGGACAGGGAGTAGGTTCACCCCTCCACTTT.

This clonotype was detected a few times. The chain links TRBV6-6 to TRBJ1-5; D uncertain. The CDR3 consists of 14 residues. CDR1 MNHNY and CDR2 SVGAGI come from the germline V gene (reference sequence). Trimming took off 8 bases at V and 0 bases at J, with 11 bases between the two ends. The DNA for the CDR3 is TGTGCCAGCCGTGGGTACTATAGCAATCAGCCCCAGCATTTT. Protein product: CASRGYYSNQPQHF.

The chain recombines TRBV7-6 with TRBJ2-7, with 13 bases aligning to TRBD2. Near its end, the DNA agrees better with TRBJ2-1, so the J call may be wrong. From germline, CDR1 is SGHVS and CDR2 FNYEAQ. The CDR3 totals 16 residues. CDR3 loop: CASSSPGLAGTNEQFF. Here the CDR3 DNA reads TGTGCCAGCAGCTCACCGGGACTAGCGGGGACCAATGAGCAGTTCTTC.

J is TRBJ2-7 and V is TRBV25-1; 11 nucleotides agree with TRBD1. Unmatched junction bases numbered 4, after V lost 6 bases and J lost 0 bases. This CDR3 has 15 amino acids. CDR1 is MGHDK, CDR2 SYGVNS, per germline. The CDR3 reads CASRGGTGGSYEQYF. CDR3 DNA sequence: TGTGCCAGCAGGGGGGGGACAGGGGGCTCCTACGAGCAGTACTTC.

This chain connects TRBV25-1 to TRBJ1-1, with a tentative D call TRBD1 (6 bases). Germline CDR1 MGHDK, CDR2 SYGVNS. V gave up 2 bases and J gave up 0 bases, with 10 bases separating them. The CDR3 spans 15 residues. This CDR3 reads CASSENGQMNTEAFF. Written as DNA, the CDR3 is TGTGCCAGCAGTGAAAACGGACAGATGAACACTGAAGCTTTCTTT.

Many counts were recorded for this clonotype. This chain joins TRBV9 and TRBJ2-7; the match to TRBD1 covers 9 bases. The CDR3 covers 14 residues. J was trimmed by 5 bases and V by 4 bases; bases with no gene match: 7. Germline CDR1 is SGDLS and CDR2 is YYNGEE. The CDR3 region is CASSTPGTGNEQYF. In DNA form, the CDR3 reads TGTGCCAGCAGCACGCCCGGGACAGGGAACGAGCAGTACTTC.

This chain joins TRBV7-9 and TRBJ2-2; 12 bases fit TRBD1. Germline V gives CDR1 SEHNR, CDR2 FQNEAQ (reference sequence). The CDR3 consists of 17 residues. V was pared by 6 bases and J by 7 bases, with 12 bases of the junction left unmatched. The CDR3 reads CASRPSPGQGAGGELFF. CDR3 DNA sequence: TGTGCCAGCAGACCATCCCCGGGACAGGGGGCCGGCGGGGAGCTGTTTTTT. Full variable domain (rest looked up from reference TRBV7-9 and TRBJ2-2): DTGVSQNPRHKITKRGQNVTFRCDPISEHNRLYWYRQTLGQGPEFLTYFQNEAQLEKSRLLSDRFSAERPKGSFSTLEIQRTEQGDSAMYLCASRPSPGQGAGGELFFGEGSRLTVL.

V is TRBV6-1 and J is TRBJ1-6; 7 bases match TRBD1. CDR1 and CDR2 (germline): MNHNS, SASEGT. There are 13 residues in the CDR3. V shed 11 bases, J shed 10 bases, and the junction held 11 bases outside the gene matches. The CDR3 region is CAAMGQPKSPLHF. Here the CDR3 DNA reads TGTGCCGCAATGGGACAGCCTAAATCACCCCTCCACTTT.

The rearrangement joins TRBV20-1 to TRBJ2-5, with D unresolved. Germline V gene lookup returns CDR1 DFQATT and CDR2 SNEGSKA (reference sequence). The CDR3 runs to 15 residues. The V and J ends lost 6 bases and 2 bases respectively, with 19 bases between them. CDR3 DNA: TGCAGTGCATTGGACCCAATCGGCGGACAAGAGACCCAGTACTTC. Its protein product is CSALDPIGGQETQYF.

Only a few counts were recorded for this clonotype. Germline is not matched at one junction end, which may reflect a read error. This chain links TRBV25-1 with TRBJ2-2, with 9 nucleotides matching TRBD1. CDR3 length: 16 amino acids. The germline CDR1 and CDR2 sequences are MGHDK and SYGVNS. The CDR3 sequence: CASSQMAQGANGELFF. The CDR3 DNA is TGCGCCAGCAGCCAAATGGCACAGGGGGCGAACGGGGAGCTGTTTTTT.